The sequence of this T cell receptor (beta chain) was determined in a study of shared clonotypes between healthy human individuals. Sequencing was performed with immunoSEQ multiplex PCR; in TCRdb, only in-frame clones are kept and a portion is missing. Here the sample spans about 1.1 million clones, around 78% being singletons. CDR1 MRHNA and CDR2 SNTAGT come from the germline V gene. V dropped 3 bases and J dropped 8 bases, with 13 bases sitting between them. The CDR3 length is 14 residues. As concerns this clone: Its antigen remains unidentified.

General study points: Genetic and exposure-history diversity was limited by the few donors.

The sequenced sample was memory CD4+ T cells from PBMCs. As for subset: CD45RA-negative fraction. The chain employs TRBV6-4 and TRBJ1-4, with a possible D match to TRBD1 (6 bases). This clonotype originated in a man aged 18 to 30 in good health. Some clones in this sample may be carry-over from other donors' samples. The CDR3 region is CASSEYPGQEKLFF. CDR3 nucleotide sequence: TGTGCCAGCAGTGAGTATCCGGGACAAGAAAAACTGTTTTTT.